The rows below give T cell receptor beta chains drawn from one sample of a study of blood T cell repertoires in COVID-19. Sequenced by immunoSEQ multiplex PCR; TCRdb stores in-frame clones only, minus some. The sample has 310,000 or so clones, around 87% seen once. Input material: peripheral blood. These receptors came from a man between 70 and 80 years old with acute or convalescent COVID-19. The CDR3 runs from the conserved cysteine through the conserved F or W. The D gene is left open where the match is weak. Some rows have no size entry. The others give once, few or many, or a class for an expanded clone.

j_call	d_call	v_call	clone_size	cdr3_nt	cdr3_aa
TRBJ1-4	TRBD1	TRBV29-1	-	TGCAGCGTAAGGGGACAGTCTCATAATGAAAAACTGTTTTTT	CSVRGQSHNEKLFF
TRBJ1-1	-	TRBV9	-	TGTGCCAGCAGCGTAGGTGGAGGGGTGAACACTGAAGCTTTCTTT	CASSVGGGVNTEAFF
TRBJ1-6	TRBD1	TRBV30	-	TGTGCCTGGCTCGCCAGGGGGAATTCACCCCTCCACTTT	CAWLARGNSPLHF
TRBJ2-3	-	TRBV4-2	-	TGTGCCAGCAGCCAAGATAAGAGGGATACGCAGTATTTT	CASSQDKRDTQYF
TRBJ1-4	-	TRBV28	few	TGTGCCAGCAGTCCCGCGGCAGCTAATGAAAAACTGTTTTTT	CASSPAAANEKLFF
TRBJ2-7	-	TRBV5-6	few	TGTGCCAGCAGGTTCCGAGGTCTAAGTGAGGAGCAGTACTTC	CASRFRGLSEEQYF
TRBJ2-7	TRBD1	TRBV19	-	TGTGCCAGTAGTAGGGAGACGACAGGGGCCTACGAGCAGTACTTC	CASSRETTGAYEQYF
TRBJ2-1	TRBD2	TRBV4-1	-	TGCGCCAGCAGCCAAGCCGGGACTAGCGGGGTCAATGAGCAGTTCTTC	CASSQAGTSGVNEQFF
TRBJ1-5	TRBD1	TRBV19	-	TGTGCCAGTAGTTTGGACAGGGGGACGCCCCAGCATTTT	CASSLDRGTPQHF
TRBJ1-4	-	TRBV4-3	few	TGCGCCAGCAGCCAAGATCCCGGGATTCAGGAAAAACTGTTTTTT	CASSQDPGIQEKLFF
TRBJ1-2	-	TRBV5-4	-	TGTGCCAGCAGCTTGGCGGCAGGTCCTAACTATGGCTACACCTTC	CASSLAAGPNYGYTF
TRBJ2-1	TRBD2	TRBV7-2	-	TGTGCCAGCATCGATGGACTAGCGGGAGTAGAAGAGCAGTTCTTC	CASIDGLAGVEEQFF
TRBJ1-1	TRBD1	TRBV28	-	TGTGCCAGCAGTTTACCCCGACAGGGTAACACTGAAGCTTTCTTT	CASSLPRQGNTEAFF
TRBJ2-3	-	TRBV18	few	TGTGCCAGCTCACCAAAGGGAGCAGATACGCAGTATTTT	CASSPKGADTQYF
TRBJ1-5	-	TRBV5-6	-	TGTGCCAGCAGCTGGGGGGGTTTGGATCAGCCCCAGCATTTT	CASSWGGLDQPQHF
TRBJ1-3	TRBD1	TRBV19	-	TGTGCCAGTACTGAGACAGGGGACTTCTCTGGAAACACCATATATTTT	CASTETGDFSGNTIYF
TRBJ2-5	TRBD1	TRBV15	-	TGTGCCACCAGCAGATATACAGGGGGGTCAGAGACCCAGTACTTC	CATSRYTGGSETQYF
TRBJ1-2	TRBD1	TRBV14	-	TGTGCCAGCAGCCAGGGGTCGACAGGGGTTGCTAACTATGGCTACACCTTC	CASSQGSTGVANYGYTF
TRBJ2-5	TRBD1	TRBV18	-	TGTGCCAGCTCCTTACTTCGACAGGGGATGGGAGAGACCCAGTACTTC	CASSLLRQGMGETQYF
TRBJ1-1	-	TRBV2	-	TGTGCCAGCAGTGGTAGGGGGGGGGACACTGAAGCTTTCTTT	CASSGRGGDTEAFF
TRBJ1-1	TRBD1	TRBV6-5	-	TGTGCCAGCAGTTACTCGGCAGGGGGTCGGAACACTGAAGCTTTCTTT	CASSYSAGGRNTEAFF
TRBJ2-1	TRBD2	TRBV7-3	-	TGTGCCAGCAGCTTAGCGGGAGATAATGAGCAGTTCTTC	CASSLAGDNEQFF
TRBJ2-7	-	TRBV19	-	TGTGCCAGTAGTATGCTTCCAGGTGACCCTTACGAGCAGTACTTC	CASSMLPGDPYEQYF
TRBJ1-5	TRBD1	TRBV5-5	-	TGTGCCAGCAGCTGGGGACAGGCGTATAGCAATCAGCCCCAGCATTTT	CASSWGQAYSNQPQHF
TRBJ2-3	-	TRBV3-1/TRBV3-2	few	TGTGCTAGCAGGCGGGGGCGCACAGATACGCAGTATTTT	CASRRGRTDTQYF
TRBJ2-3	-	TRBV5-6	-	TGTGCCAGCAGCTCACGCGGGCTCGCCCGAAGGGGCACAGATACGCAGTATTTT	CASSSRGLARRGTDTQYF
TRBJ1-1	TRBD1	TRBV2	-	TGTGCCAGCACCAGGGACAGCAACACTGAAGCTTTCTTT	CASTRDSNTEAFF
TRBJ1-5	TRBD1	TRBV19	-	TGTGCCAGTAGTATTTTAAGGACAGGATATTATCAGCCCCAGCATTTT	CASSILRTGYYQPQHF